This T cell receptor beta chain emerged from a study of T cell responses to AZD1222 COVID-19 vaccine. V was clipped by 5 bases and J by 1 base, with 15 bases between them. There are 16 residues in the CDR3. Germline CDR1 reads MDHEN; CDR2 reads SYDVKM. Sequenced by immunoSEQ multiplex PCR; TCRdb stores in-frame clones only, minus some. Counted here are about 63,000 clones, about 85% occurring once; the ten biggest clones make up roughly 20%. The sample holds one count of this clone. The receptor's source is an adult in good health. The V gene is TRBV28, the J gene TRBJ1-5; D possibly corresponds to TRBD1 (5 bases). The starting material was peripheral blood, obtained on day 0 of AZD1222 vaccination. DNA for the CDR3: TGTGCCAGCAGTCCCCAGGGTCTCGTAAGCAATCAGCCCCAGCATTTT. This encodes CASSPQGLVSNQPQHF. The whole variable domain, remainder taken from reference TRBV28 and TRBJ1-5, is DVKVTQSSRYLVKRTGEKVFLECVQDMDHENMFWYRQDPGLGLRLIYFSYDVKMKEKGDIPEGYSVSREKKERFSLILESASTNQTSMYLCASSPQGLVSNQPQHFGDGTRLSIL.